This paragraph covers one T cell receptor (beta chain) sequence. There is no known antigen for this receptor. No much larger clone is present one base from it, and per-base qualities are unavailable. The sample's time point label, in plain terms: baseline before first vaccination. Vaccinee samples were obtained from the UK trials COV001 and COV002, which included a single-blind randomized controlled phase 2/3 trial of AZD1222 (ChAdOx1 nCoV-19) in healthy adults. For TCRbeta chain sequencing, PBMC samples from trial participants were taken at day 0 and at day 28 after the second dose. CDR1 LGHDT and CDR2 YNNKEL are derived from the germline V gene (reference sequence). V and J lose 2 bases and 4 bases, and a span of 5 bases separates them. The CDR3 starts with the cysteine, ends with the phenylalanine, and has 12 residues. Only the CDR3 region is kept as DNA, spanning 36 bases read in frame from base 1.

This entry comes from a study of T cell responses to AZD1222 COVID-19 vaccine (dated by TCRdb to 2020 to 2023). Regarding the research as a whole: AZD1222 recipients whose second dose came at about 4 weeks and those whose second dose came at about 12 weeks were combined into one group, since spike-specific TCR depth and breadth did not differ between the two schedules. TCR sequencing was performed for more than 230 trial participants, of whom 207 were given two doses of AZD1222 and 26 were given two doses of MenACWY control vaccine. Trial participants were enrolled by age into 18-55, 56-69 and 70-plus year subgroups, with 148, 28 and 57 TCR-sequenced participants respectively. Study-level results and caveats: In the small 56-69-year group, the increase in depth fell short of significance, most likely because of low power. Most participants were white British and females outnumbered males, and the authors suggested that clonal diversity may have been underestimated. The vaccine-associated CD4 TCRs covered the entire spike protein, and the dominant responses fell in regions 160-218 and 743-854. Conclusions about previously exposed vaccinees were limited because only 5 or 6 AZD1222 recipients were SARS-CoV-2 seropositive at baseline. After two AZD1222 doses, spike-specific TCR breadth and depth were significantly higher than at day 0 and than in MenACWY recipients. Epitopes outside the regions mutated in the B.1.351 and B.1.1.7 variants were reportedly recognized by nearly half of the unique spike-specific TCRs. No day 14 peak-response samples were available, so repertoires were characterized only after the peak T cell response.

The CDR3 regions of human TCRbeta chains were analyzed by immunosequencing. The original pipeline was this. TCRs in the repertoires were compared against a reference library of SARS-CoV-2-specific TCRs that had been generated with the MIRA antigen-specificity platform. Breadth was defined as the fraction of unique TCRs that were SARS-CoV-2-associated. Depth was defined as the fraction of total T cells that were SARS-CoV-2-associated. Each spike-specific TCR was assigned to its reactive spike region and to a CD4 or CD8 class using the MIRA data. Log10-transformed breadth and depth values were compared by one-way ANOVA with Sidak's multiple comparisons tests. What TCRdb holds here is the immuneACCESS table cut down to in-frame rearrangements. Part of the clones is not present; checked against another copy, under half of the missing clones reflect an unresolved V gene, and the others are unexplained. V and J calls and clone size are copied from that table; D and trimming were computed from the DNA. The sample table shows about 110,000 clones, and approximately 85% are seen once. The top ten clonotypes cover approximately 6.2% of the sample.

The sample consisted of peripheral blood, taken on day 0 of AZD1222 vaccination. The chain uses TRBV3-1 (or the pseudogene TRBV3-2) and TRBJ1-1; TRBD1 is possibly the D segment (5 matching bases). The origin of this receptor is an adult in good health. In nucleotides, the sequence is TGTGCCAGCAGCCAAAGGGGCACTGAAGCTTTCTTT. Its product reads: CASSQRGTEAFF.